This T cell receptor beta chain comes out of a study of PD-1 blockade in classical Hodgkin lymphoma. Broader study findings: Sources of repertoire differences remain undefined, possibly disease activity or prior therapy. The study reported lower baseline TCR diversity in newly diagnosed patients than in healthy donors. Patients who responded completely had about the same baseline diversity as newly diagnosed patients. Some patients started nivolumab under 1 year after ASCT, and they were excluded.

Repertoires were generated with immunoSEQ multiplex PCR, while TCRdb's copy carries only in-frame clones and drops some. The repertoire holds about 64,000 clones, with approximately 94% as singletons. The V gene end was trimmed by 6 bases and the J gene end by 4 bases; junction bases not matched to a gene: 4. This CDR3 has 15 amino acids. Germline loops: CDR1 MNHEY, CDR2 SVGAGI. Concerning this clone itself: Its antigen remains unidentified.

The time point denotes: cycle 4 day 1 (C4D1), after more than five weeks of nivolumab. Brentuximab vedotin exposure varied, and every patient relapsed after autologous stem cell transplantation. This rearrangement joins TRBV6-5 to TRBJ2-1, with 12 bases identical to TRBD2. This receptor was identified in a human donor with classical Hodgkin lymphoma. This material consisted of peripheral blood mononuclear cells (PBMCs), taken before the fourth cycle of nivolumab. The CDR3 sequence: CASRPGTSGYNEQFF. The CDR3 nucleotides read TGTGCCAGCAGACCTGGGACTAGCGGGTACAATGAGCAGTTCTTC.